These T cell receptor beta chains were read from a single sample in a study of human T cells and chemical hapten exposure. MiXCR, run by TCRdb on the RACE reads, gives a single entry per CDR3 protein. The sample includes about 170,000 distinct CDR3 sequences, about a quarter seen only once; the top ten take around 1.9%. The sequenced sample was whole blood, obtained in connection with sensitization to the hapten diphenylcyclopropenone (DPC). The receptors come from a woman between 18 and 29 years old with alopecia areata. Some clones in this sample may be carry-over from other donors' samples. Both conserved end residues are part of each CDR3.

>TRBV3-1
CASSRRGTGEAFF
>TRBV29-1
CSVEETVYGYTF
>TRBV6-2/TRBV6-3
CASNEQGRSGYTF
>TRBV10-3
CAISDSARSYEQYF
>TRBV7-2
CASSLRLAGAGEQYF
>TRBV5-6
CASSPPGDRGYTF
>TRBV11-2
CASSRTPGTQYF
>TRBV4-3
CASSPKAGGYTDTQYF
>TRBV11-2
CASSSLKVPTAFF
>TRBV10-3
CAISVGGSNEQFF
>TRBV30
CATYRTVGYGYTF
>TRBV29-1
CSVQATGTYEQYF
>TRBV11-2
CASSLWGALEAFF
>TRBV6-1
CASSYRDRETDTQYF
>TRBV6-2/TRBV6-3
CASSTLGMGSGEQFF
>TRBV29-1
CSVGGREADTQYF
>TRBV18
CASSPPRGTHSTDTQYF
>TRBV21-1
CASSGDRGSNTEAFF
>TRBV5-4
CASSQLTGGAGAFF
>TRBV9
CASSVGLPRDTQYF
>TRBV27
CASSPGYSNQPQHF
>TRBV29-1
CSVSVRFEAFF
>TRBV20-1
CSARDQGGRLNNEQFF
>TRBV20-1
CSARPASGRPDTQYF
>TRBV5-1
CASSLEGPGYTF
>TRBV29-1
CSVRVGTHTGELFF
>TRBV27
CASRTIGGSNQPQHF
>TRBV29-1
CSVHPLAGGSNEQYF
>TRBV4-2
CASSQELAVIYNEQFF
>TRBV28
CASRGTGWDTEAFF
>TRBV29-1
CSVDTANYGYTF